The sequence of this TCR beta chain was determined in a study of identical twins. Template switching (which added a universal primer site) was used, and cDNA carried unique molecular identifiers. TCRdb fed the 5' RACE reads into MiXCR, producing one record per CDR3 protein. The sample holds about 240,000 distinct CDR3 sequences; under 12% are singletons and the top ten take approximately 11%. Study conclusions and caveats: Invariant populations such as MAIT and iNKT cells could partly muddle zero-insertion analyses. The study found that models underestimated out-of-frame TCR alpha sharing in monozygotic twins. Abundant beta clonotypes from cord blood bore fewer insertions; memory repertoires lacked this pattern.

Trimming pared 0 bases from V and 1 base from J, leaving 19 bases between. The CDR3 loop spans 19 amino acids. The germline V gene encodes CDR1 LGHNA and CDR2 YSLEER. This clonotype has at least ten counts. Its target is unknown. The origin of this receptor is a man in his forties or fifties in good health. J is TRBJ2-4 and V is TRBV4-3; D gene uncertain. Sequenced sample: memory T cells sorted from blood. The DNA for the CDR3 is TGCGCCAGCAGCCAAGAAACCCCCAAACGTGCGTTGGCCAAAAACATTCAGTACTTC. Its translation is CASSQETPKRALAKNIQYF.